These T cell receptor beta chains were read from a single sample in a study of cytotoxic CD8 clonotypes in ibrutinib-treated CLL. Some clones are missing from TCRdb's copy, which holds only in-frame ones; the method was immunoSEQ multiplex PCR. The sample lists 110,000 to 150,000 clones, about 78% occurring once. The starting material was PBMCs, obtained after 24 months of ibrutinib treatment. These receptors came from a human donor with chronic lymphocytic leukemia. CDR3s include the opening cysteine and the closing phenylalanine or tryptophan.

v_gene: TRBV30
len: 13
CDR3aa: CARRISGANVLTF

v_gene: TRBV7-9
len: 15
CDR3aa: CASSDLRGRGGEQYF

v_gene: TRBV4-3
len: 15
CDR3aa: CASSQDHQERTEAFF

v_gene: TRBV28
len: 12
CDR3aa: CASSPGVGTQYF

v_gene: TRBV29-1
len: 14
CDR3aa: CSVGGPAGWETQYF

v_gene: TRBV5-1
len: 15
CDR3aa: CASSTGQGAYNEQFF

v_gene: TRBV4-3
len: 16
CDR3aa: CASSQGAGFSTDTQYF

v_gene: TRBV27
len: 16
CDR3aa: CASSPGLAGGQETQYF

v_gene: TRBV4-2
len: 15
CDR3aa: CASSQDLTSDYEQYF

v_gene: TRBV5-1
len: 15
CDR3aa: CASSPGHTMNTEAFF

v_gene: TRBV28
len: 15
CDR3aa: CASRGQPNSNQPQHF

v_gene: TRBV7-9
len: 15
CDR3aa: CASSDRDRGPLSYTF

v_gene: TRBV9
len: 15
CDR3aa: CASSPGRVGHQPQHF

v_gene: TRBV7-3
len: 16
CDR3aa: CASSHAGLAGEVEQFF

v_gene: TRBV19
len: 15
CDR3aa: CASSIVGSWNTEAFF

v_gene: TRBV28
len: 14
CDR3aa: CASRTTDGPRGYTF

v_gene: TRBV5-1
len: 14
CDR3aa: CASSRGALGNEQFF

v_gene: TRBV14
len: 14
CDR3aa: CASSQGIINYGYTF

v_gene: TRBV10-3
len: 12
CDR3aa: CAIAGQGYEQYF

v_gene: TRBV5-1
len: 15
CDR3aa: CASSLDRVGAGEQFF

v_gene: TRBV5-1
len: 15
CDR3aa: CASSLAGTSGETQYF

v_gene: TRBV10-3
len: 18
CDR3aa: CATRLAGGIHSGANVLTF

v_gene: TRBV18
len: 15
CDR3aa: CASSPPSSIGNTIYF

v_gene: TRBV29-1
len: 13
CDR3aa: CSVEANQGGTQYF

v_gene: TRBV11-2
len: 14
CDR3aa: CASSGPQGWETQYF

v_gene: TRBV7-2
len: 15
CDR3aa: CASRDSGASTDTQYF

v_gene: TRBV7-8
len: 14
CDR3aa: CASSLGIAGGTQYF

v_gene: TRBV19
len: 12
CDR3aa: CAVGGGNYGYTF

v_gene: TRBV5-6
len: 10
CDR3aa: CAATPWPQHF

v_gene: TRBV19
len: 14
CDR3aa: CASSMGQTQETQYF

v_gene: TRBV27
len: 11
CDR3aa: CASRGALGAFF

v_gene: TRBV11-2
len: 12
CDR3aa: CASSPAGAQAFF

v_gene: TRBV6-1
len: 15
CDR3aa: CASSESGTGSYEQYF

v_gene: TRBV27
len: 18
CDR3aa: CASSVSGGHSLGTYGQYF

v_gene: TRBV7-9
len: 15
CDR3aa: CASSARLAGDNEQFF

v_gene: TRBV7-9
len: 15
CDR3aa: CASSLPAREGEKLFF

v_gene: TRBV5-1
len: 14
CDR3aa: CASSKIPGANVLTF